This TCR beta chain is drawn from a study of T cells after yellow fever vaccination. A process of 5'RACE template switching, which added a universal primer site and UMIs, was used to make TCR cDNA. TCRdb analysed the 5' RACE reads with MiXCR anew, one entry per CDR3 protein. This sample carries 500,000 to 650,000 distinct CDR3 sequences, about 12% of them seen once, and the ten largest clones take about 16%. This clonotype was seen more than once but under ten times. Its cognate antigen is unknown. Germline V CDR1 and CDR2: DFQATT, SNEGSKA (reference sequence). V lost 6 bases and J 4 bases, leaving 19 bases between the germline ends. The CDR3 length is 14 residues. Broader study findings: Clones that expanded after primary vaccination mostly reappeared after the booster (96% CD4, 88% CD8).

This receptor was taken from a man aged 30 to 45 who received the YFV17D yellow fever vaccine. Sample: PBMCs, taken on the day of the yellow fever booster vaccination. This rearrangement joins TRBV20-1 to TRBJ2-7; D is possibly TRBD1 or TRBD2 (5 bases each). The CDR3 reads CSADNNGTPYEQYF. The DNA of the CDR3 is TGCAGTGCAGATAACAACGGGACGCCATACGAGCAGTACTTC.